Sequencing of this T cell receptor beta chain was carried out in a study of beta chain features in type 1 diabetes. Study overall: Age and gender were similar between patients and healthy donors, as were cell yields. Study results and limitations: VDJ junctions in type 1 diabetes patients carried more deletions and fewer insertions. For Type 1 diabetes patients, all four CD4+ subsets carried TCRB CDR3s that were moderately but significantly shorter.

This clone came up a few times. Its antigen remains unknown. The authors reverse transcribed all of the isolated RNA, so sequencing captured expressed TCRB transcripts. Repertoires were generated with immunoSEQ multiplex PCR, while TCRdb's copy carries only in-frame clones and drops some. Among 680,000 or so clones, 13% were seen once, and the ten largest hold less than 0.025%. This receptor was taken from a man younger than 30 with type 1 diabetes. The sample was naive CD4+ T cells from blood.

The CDR3 DNA is TGTGCCAGTAGTTCGACAGGGATTACTGAAGCTTTCTTT. Its protein is CASSSTGITEAFF. V usage is TRBV19 and J usage is TRBJ1-1; the match to TRBD1 covers 7 bases. From germline, CDR1 is LNHDA and CDR2 SQIVND (reference sequence). The CDR3 runs 13 residues. Losses at the gene ends were 5 bases for V and 5 bases for J; bases not matched to a gene: 5.